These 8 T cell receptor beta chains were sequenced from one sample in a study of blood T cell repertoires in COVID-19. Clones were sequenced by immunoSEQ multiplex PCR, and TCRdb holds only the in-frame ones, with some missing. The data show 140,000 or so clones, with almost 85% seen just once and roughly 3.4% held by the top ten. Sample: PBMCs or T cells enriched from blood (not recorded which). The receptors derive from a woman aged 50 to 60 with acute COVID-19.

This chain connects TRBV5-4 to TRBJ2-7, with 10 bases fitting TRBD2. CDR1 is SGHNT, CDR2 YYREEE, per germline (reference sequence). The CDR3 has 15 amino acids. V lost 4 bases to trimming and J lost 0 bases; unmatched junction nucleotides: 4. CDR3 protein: CASSPGTSVSYEQYF. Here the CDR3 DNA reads TGTGCCAGCAGCCCTGGGACTAGCGTCTCCTACGAGCAGTACTTC. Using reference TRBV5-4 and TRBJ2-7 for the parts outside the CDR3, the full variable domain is ETGVTQSPTHLIKTRGQQVTLRCSSQSGHNTVSWYQQALGQGPQFIFQYYREEENGRGNFPPRFSGLQFPNYSSELNVNALELDDSALYLCASSPGTSVSYEQYFGPGTRLTVT.

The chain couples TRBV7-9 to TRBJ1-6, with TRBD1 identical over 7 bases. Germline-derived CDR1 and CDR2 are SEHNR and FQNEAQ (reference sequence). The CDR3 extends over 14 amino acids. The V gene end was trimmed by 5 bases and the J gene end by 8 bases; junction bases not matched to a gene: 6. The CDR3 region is CASSPVTGDSPLHF. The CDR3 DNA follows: TGTGCCAGCAGCCCCGTAACAGGGGATTCACCCCTCCACTTT.

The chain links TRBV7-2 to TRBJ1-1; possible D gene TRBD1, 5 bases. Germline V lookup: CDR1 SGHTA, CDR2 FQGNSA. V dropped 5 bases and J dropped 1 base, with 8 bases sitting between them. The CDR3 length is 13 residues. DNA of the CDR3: TGTGCCAGCAGCCCAGGGCCGAACACTGAAGCTTTCTTT. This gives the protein CASSPGPNTEAFF.

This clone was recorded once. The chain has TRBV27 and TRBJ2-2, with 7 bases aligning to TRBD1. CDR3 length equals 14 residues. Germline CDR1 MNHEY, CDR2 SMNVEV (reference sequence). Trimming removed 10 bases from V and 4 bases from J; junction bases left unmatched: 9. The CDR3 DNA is TGTGCCACCTTAAGAGACAGGGCCACCGGGGAGCTGTTTTTT. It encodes CATLRDRATGELFF.

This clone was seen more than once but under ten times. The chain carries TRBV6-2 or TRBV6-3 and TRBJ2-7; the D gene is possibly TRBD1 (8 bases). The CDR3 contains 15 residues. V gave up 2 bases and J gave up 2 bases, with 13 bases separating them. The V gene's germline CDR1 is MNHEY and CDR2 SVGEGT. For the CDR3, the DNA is TGTGCCAGCAGTTACCGACAGGGGAGGGCCTACGAGCAGTACTTC. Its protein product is CASSYRQGRAYEQYF.

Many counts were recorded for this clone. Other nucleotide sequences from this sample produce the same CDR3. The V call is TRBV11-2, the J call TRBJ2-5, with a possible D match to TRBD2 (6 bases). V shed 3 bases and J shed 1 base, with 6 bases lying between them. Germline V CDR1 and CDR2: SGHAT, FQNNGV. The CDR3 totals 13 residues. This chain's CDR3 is CASSLGLQETQYF. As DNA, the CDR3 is TGTGCCAGCAGCTTGGGACTCCAAGAGACCCAGTACTTC.

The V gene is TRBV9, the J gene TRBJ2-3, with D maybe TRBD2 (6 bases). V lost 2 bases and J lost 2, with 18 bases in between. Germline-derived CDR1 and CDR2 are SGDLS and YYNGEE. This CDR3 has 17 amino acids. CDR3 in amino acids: CASSVGGTSGPTDTQYF. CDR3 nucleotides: TGTGCCAGCAGCGTGGGCGGGACCTCTGGTCCCACAGATACGCAGTATTTT.

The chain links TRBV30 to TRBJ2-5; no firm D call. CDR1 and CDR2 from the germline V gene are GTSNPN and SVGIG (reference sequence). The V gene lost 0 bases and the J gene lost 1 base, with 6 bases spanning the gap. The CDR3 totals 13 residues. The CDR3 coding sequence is TGTGCCTGGAGTGTACTGTTCCAAGAGACCCAGTACTTC. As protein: CAWSVLFQETQYF.